The clone carrying this T cell receptor (beta chain) was counted many times. Its antigen is undetermined. The CDR3 is made up of 14 amino acids. CDR1 and CDR2 (germline): DFQATT, SNEGSKA (reference sequence). J lost 8 bases, V lost 3 bases, and 9 bases had no gene match. This record belongs to a study of CD8+CD57+ T cells in acquired aplastic anemia. The study, taken as a whole, reports: Patients and controls shared fewer than 30 CD8+ CDR3 sequences.

The patients chosen for sequencing had shown expansion of CD8+CD57+ cells (detected by flow cytometry). The use of genomic DNA as template underpinned the TCR beta VDJ and CDR3 profiling. Using its own MiXCR run on the reads, TCRdb lists one record per CDR3 protein. The sample holds under 200,000 distinct CDR3 sequences, about half seen once. The material sequenced was sorted CD4+, CD8+, or CD8+CD57+ T cells (not recorded which) from PBMCs. The clonotype originates from a human donor with aplastic anemia. This rearrangement joins TRBV20-1 to TRBJ1-4; TRBD1 matches at 7 bases. The CDR3 protein is CSARGTAEWEKLFF. CDR3 nucleotides: TGCAGTGCTAGGGGGACAGCCGAATGGGAAAAACTGTTTTTT.